The 22 T cell receptor beta chains in this list originate from one sample, sequenced in a study of shared clonotypes between healthy human individuals. Sequencing was performed with immunoSEQ multiplex PCR; in TCRdb, only in-frame clones are kept and a portion is missing. The table includes hundreds of thousands of clones, approximately 96% detected once. Source material: memory CD8+ T cells sorted from blood. The sample's subset: CD45RO+ cells pooled with CCR7-negative TemRA cells. Source of these receptors: a young man in good health.

Of note for this clone: A much larger clone differs from this one at a single base, so this may be a read error. The J gene is TRBJ1-1, the V gene TRBV7-6; the D is unclear. The CDR3 extends over 12 amino acids. V was clipped by 2 bases and J by 3 bases, with 4 bases between them. Germline lookup yields CDR1 SGHVS and CDR2 FNYEAQ. CDR3 nucleotide sequence: TGTGCCAGCAGCTTACAGGACACTGAAGCTTTCTTT. Protein product: CASSLQDTEAFF. Filled out from reference TRBV7-6 and TRBJ1-1, the complete variable domain reads GAGVSQSPRYKVTKRGQDVALRCDPISGHVSLYWYRQALGQGPEFLTYFNYEAQQDKSGLPNDRFSAERPEGSISTLTIQRTEQRDSAMYRCASSLQDTEAFFGQGTRLTVV.

This chain joins TRBV28 and TRBJ2-7, with 11 positions matching TRBD2. CDR1 and CDR2 from the germline V gene are MDHEN and SYDVKM. CDR3 length: 14 residues. V was pared by 10 bases and J by 2 bases, with 7 bases of the junction left unmatched. The CDR3 sequence is CATHKGLAAYEQYF. CDR3 coding DNA: TGTGCCACACATAAGGGACTAGCGGCCTACGAGCAGTACTTC.

The J gene is TRBJ2-7, the V gene TRBV7-8; D gene ambiguous. This CDR3 contains 15 residues. Looked up from germline, CDR1 is SGHVS and CDR2 is FQNEAQ. Trimming stripped 2 bases from V and 4 bases from J, with 15 bases between. CDR3 bases: TGTGCCAGCAGCTTATCCGGGCCGTCCGTATACGAGCAGTACTTC. Translating it yields CASSLSGPSVYEQYF.

The chain carries TRBV15 and TRBJ2-1, with D tentatively TRBD1 or TRBD2 (5 bases each). Germline CDR1 and CDR2: LNHNV and YYDKDF (reference sequence). V lost 4 bases, J lost 7 bases, and 14 bases lay in between. The CDR3 runs 14 residues. The CDR3 DNA is TGTGCCACCAGCAAGAGGGTTGGGGCGAATGAGCAGTTCTTC. It encodes CATSKRVGANEQFF.

This clone has just a few counts. The chain uses TRBV25-1 and TRBJ1-1; no clear D. This CDR3 comprises 11 residues. Germline V lookup: CDR1 MGHDK, CDR2 SYGVNS. V was trimmed by 8 bases and J by 6 bases, leaving 10 bases between them. Here the CDR3 reads CASQLGAEAFF. CDR3 nucleotide sequence: TGTGCCAGCCAGTTGGGCGCTGAAGCTTTCTTT.

The genes are TRBV2 and TRBJ2-3; 13 nucleotides match TRBD2. Germline CDR1 reads SNHLY; CDR2 reads FYNNEI. CDR3 length: 14 amino acids. V dropped 8 bases and J dropped 1; count of bases not matched to a gene: 0. The CDR3 here is CASGLAGGTDTQYF. The CDR3 DNA reads TGTGCCAGCGGACTAGCGGGGGGCACAGATACGCAGTATTTT.

This rearrangement joins TRBV6-5 to TRBJ2-5; D is unclear. CDR1 and CDR2 from the germline V gene are MNHEY and SVGAGI. The CDR3 is 14 amino acids. Trimming removed 5 bases at V and 5 bases at J, with 15 bases between. CDR3 nucleotide sequence: TGTGCCAGCAGTCAGATAGGGTTTCCGGAGACCCAGTACTTC. Translating gives CASSQIGFPETQYF.

The chain joins TRBV6-1 to TRBJ1-2, with D hard to call. V gave up 10 bases and J gave up 4 bases, with 10 bases separating them. This CDR3 has 11 amino acids. Germline values: CDR1 MNHNS, CDR2 SASEGT. The CDR3 here is CANSALYGYTF. The CDR3 DNA sequence: TGTGCCAATTCAGCCCTCTATGGCTACACCTTC.

The V gene is TRBV29-1, the J gene TRBJ2-4, with D unclear. V was shortened by 4 bases and J by 0 bases, with 4 bases between the two germline ends. This CDR3 has 12 residues. Germline V gene lookup returns CDR1 SQVTM and CDR2 ANQGSEA. The DNA for the CDR3 is TGCAGCGTTGCTTTAGCCAAAAACATTCAGTACTTC. Translated, it gives CSVALAKNIQYF.

The rearrangement uses TRBV9 and TRBJ2-3, with TRBD2 matching 11 bases. Unmatched junction bases numbered 1, after V lost 7 bases and J lost 3 bases. CDR3 length: 13 residues. The germline gives CDR1 SGDLS, CDR2 YYNGEE. This CDR3 is CASRTSGTDTQYF. CDR3 nucleotide sequence: TGTGCCAGCCGGACTAGCGGGACAGATACGCAGTATTTT. The full variable domain, completed using reference TRBV9 and TRBJ2-3, is DSGVTQTPKHLITATGQRVTLRCSPRSGDLSVYWYQQSLDQGLQFLIQYYNGEERAKGNILERFSAQQFPDLHSELNLSSLELGDSALYFCASRTSGTDTQYFGPGTRLTVL.

In its sample, this clone was seen once. The V gene is TRBV28, the J gene TRBJ2-7, with TRBD1 as a possible D gene (5 bases). The CDR3 runs 14 residues. Germline CDR1 and CDR2: MDHEN and SYDVKM. Trimming took off 3 bases at V and 2 bases at J, with 11 bases between the two ends. In nucleotides, the CDR3 is TGTGCCAGCAGTTTTCCAGGGCCAACCTACGAGCAGTACTTC. This translates into CASSFPGPTYEQYF.

The J gene is TRBJ2-3, the V gene TRBV5-1; 14 nucleotides line up with TRBD2. Trimming removed 0 bases from V and 6 bases from J; junction bases left unmatched: 6. The CDR3 contains 17 residues. CDR1 SGHRS and CDR2 YFSETQ come from the germline V gene. The CDR3 region is CASSLGLAGGPGDTQYF. DNA for the CDR3: TGCGCCAGCAGCTTGGGACTAGCGGGAGGGCCAGGGGATACGCAGTATTTT.

This chain uses TRBV21-1 with TRBJ2-2; the tabulated D call, TRBD1, remains unverified against the DNA. TRBV21-1 is described as a pseudogene. The CDR3 has 16 residues. The CDR3 coding sequence is TGTGCCAGCAGCCTACGACAGGGGATGAACACCGGGGAGCTGTTTTTT. Its translation is CASSLRQGMNTGELFF.

The CDR3 loop reads CASITGKAKNIQYF. The CDR3 DNA reads TGTGCCAGCATTACAGGGAAAGCCAAAAACATTCAGTACTTC. The chain links TRBV5-8 to TRBJ2-4; tentative D call: TRBD1 (6 bases). Trimming removed 6 bases at V and 0 bases at J, with 10 bases between. CDR3 length: 14 amino acids. Germline-derived CDR1 and CDR2 are SGHTS and YDEGEE.

The V call is TRBV11-1, the J call TRBJ2-5; either TRBD1 or TRBD2 may fit D (5 bases each). The length of the CDR3 is 14 residues. Germline assignment: CDR1 SGHAT and CDR2 FQDESV (reference sequence). The V end lost 2 bases, the J end lost 4 bases, and 11 bases lay between the germline ends. This chain's CDR3 is CASSLRSGAETQYF. CDR3 in DNA: TGTGCCAGCAGCTTAAGGTCCGGGGCAGAGACCCAGTACTTC.

V and J are TRBV25-1 and TRBJ2-7, with D uncertain. Germline assignment: CDR1 MGHDK and CDR2 SYGVNS. Trimming took off 6 bases at V and 11 bases at J, with 11 bases between the two ends. This CDR3 is 10 amino acids long. CDR3 DNA sequence: TGTGCCAGCAGGTTGGATGTGGAGTACTTC. Its protein product is CASRLDVEYF.

The chain couples TRBV5-8 to TRBJ1-5; 9 bases are shared with TRBD1. V lost 4 bases and J lost 4; bases outside the gene matches: 6. The germline gives CDR1 SGHTS, CDR2 YDEGEE. The CDR3 is 15 amino acids. CDR3 sequence (DNA): TGTGCCAGCAGCCCTTGGGACAGGGAAAATCAGCCCCAGCATTTT. This codes for CASSPWDRENQPQHF. The variable domain in full, with the rest retrieved from reference TRBV5-8 and TRBJ1-5, is EAGVTQSPTHLIKTRGQQATLRCSPISGHTSVYWYQQALGLGLQFLLWYDEGEERNRGNFPPRFSGRQFPNYSSELNVNALELEDSALYLCASSPWDRENQPQHFGDGTRLSIL.

The V call is TRBV28, the J call TRBJ2-1; possible D gene TRBD2, 7 bases. Trimming removed 4 bases from V and 9 bases from J, with 13 bases in between. The germline CDR1 and CDR2 sequences are MDHEN and SYDVKM. The CDR3 extends over 13 amino acids. CDR3 sequence reads: CASSYRGRGEQFF. The DNA of the CDR3 is TGTGCCAGCAGTTATAGGGGGAGGGGTGAGCAGTTCTTC. Filled out from reference TRBV28 and TRBJ2-1, the complete variable domain reads DVKVTQSSRYLVKRTGEKVFLECVQDMDHENMFWYRQDPGLGLRLIYFSYDVKMKEKGDIPEGYSVSREKKERFSLILESASTNQTSMYLCASSYRGRGEQFFGPGTRLTVL.

The V and J genes are TRBV27 and TRBJ1-4; no firm D call. Trimming cost V 2 bases and J 4 bases, with 17 bases left between them. CDR3 length: 17 residues. Germline CDR1 and CDR2: MNHEY and SMNVEV (reference sequence). Here the CDR3 DNA reads TGTGCCAGCAGTTTACCCAAACGGACGGAGATTAATGAAAAACTGTTTTTT. It codes for CASSLPKRTEINEKLFF.

CDR3 amino acids: CASSQEPRGWTEAFF. The CDR3 nucleotides are TGCGCCAGCAGCCAAGAGCCCAGGGGATGGACTGAAGCTTTCTTT. The chain uses TRBV4-1 and TRBJ1-1; maybe TRBD1 (6 bases). The V end lost 0 bases, the J end lost 5 bases, and 13 bases lay between the germline ends. Germline CDR1 is MGHRA and CDR2 is YSYEKL. The CDR3 has 15 residues.

The chain is built from TRBV7-2 and TRBJ2-7, with 8 bases identical to TRBD1. V shed 5 bases, J shed 3 bases, and the junction held 6 bases outside the gene matches. The CDR3 contains 14 residues. CDR1 and CDR2 (germline): SGHTA, FQGNSA. CDR3 in DNA: TGTGCCAGCAGCCCCCGCACAGGGGGCTACGAGCAGTACTTC. Amino acid sequence: CASSPRTGGYEQYF.

This chain uses TRBV6-5 with TRBJ2-7, with 9 bases lining up with TRBD2. The CDR3 runs to 14 residues. Germline values: CDR1 MNHEY, CDR2 SVGAGI. V lost 6 bases and J lost 5; bases outside the gene matches: 8. In DNA form, the CDR3 reads TGTGCCAGCAGCAATATAGCGGGAGCCCACGAGCAGTACTTC. It translates to CASSNIAGAHEQYF.